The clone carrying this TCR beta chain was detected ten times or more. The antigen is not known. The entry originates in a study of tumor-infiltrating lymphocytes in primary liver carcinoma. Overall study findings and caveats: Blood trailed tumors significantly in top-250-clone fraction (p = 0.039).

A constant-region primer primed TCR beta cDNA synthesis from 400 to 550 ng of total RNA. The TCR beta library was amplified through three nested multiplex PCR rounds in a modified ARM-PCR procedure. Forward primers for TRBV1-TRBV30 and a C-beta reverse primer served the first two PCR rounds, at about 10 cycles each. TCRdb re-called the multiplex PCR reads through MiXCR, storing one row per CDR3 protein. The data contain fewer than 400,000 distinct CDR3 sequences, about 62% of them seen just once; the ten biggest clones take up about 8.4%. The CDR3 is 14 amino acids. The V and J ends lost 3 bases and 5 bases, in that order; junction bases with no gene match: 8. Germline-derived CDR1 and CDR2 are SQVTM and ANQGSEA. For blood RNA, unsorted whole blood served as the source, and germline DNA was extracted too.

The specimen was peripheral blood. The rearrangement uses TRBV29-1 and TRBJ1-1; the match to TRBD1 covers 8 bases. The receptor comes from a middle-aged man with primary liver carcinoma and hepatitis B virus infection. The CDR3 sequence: CSVETGVGETEAFF. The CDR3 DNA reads TGCAGCGTTGAGACAGGGGTGGGGGAAACTGAAGCTTTCTTT.